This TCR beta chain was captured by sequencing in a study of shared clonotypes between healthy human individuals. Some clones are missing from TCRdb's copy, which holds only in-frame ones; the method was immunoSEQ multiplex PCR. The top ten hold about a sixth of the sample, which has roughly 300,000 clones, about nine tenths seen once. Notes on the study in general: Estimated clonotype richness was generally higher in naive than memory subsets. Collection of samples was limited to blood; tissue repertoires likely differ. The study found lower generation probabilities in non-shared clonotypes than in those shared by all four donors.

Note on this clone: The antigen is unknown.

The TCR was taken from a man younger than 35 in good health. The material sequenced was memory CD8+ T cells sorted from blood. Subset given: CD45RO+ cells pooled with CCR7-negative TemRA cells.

The CDR3 DNA reads TGTGCCACCAGCAGAGAGGGGATATCCTACGAGCAGTACTTC. This encodes CATSREGISYEQYF. This chain uses TRBV15 with TRBJ2-7; no definite D call. The CDR3 runs to 14 residues. Trimming took off 0 bases at V and 1 base at J, with 7 bases between the two ends. CDR1 and CDR2 from the germline V gene are LNHNV and YYDKDF (reference sequence).